This T cell receptor beta chain appears in the sequencing data of a study of blood T cell repertoires in COVID-19. Study-level information: Sites across the United States, Italy and Spain contributed samples from acute and convalescent COVID-19.

Original analysis: Amplified reference gene primers provided the basis for estimating nucleated cell counts. Clones were read by immunoSEQ multiplex PCR, and TCRdb kept only the in-frame ones, dropping some. The DNA gave D and trimming, while V, J and clone size come from that table. The sample contains some 140,000 clones, about three quarters of which appear only once. The sequencing sample was made of peripheral blood. The receptor was derived from a man older than 75 with acute or convalescent COVID-19.

The CDR3 loop is CASRDRASDEQFF. The CDR3 bases are TGTGCCAGTAGGGACAGGGCGTCGGATGAGCAGTTCTTC. The chain employs TRBV25-1 and TRBJ2-1; 9 bases fit TRBD1. V shed 9 bases and J 8 bases; nucleotides not matched to a gene: 8. This CDR3 is 13 amino acids long. Germline V gene lookup returns CDR1 MGHDK and CDR2 SYGVNS. The variable domain in full, completed from reference TRBV25-1 and TRBJ2-1, reads EADIYQTPRYLVIGTGKKITLECSQTMGHDKMYWYQQDPGMELHLIHYSYGVNSTEKGDLSSESTVSRIRTEHFPLTLESARPSHTSQYLCASRDRASDEQFFGPGTRLTVL.